This T cell receptor (beta chain) was identified during a study of CD8 T cells in ankylosing spondylitis. This clonotype turned up a few times. The antigen remains unidentified. TCR beta libraries were made by quantitative 5'-RACE with molecular barcodes. TCRdb independently ran MiXCR on the 5' RACE reads; one entry per CDR3 protein. The repertoire has around 140,000 distinct CDR3 sequences, roughly 17% of them found once; the top ten carry roughly 30%. Regarding the study as a whole: Earlier reports found some motif variants in synovial fluid and blood in reactive arthritis. Disease-linked clones were reportedly significantly enriched in matched ankylosing spondylitis synovial fluid. One TCR beta motif, made up of under ten highly homologous variants, appeared characteristic of ankylosing spondylitis blood. Disease-linked clones, CD8+, were relatively rare in peripheral blood.

This clonotype was sampled from a male donor with ankylosing spondylitis. The sample was blood, either unsorted or a sorted T cell fraction (not recorded which).

DNA for the CDR3: TGTGCCAGCAGTTTTGGTCCTAACTCCTACGAGCAGTACTTC. Translating gives CASSFGPNSYEQYF. The chain recombines TRBV27 with TRBJ2-7; unclear D gene. The CDR3 extends over 14 amino acids. Per the germline V gene, CDR1 is MNHEY and CDR2 is SMNVEV (reference sequence). V was trimmed by 3 bases and J by 0 bases, leaving 9 bases between them.